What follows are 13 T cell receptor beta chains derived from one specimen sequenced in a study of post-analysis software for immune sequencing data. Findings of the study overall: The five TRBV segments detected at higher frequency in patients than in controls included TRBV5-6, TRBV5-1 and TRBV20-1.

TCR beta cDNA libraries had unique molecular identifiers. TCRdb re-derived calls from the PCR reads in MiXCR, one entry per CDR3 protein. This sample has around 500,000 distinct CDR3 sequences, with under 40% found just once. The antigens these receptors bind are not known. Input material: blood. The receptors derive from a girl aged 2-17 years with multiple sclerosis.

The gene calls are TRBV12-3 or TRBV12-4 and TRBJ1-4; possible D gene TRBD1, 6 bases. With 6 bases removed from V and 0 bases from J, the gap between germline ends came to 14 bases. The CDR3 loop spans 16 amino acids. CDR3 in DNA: TGTGCCAGCAGACCAACAGGGAGTGCAACTAATGAAAAACTGTTTTTT. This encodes CASRPTGSATNEKLFF.

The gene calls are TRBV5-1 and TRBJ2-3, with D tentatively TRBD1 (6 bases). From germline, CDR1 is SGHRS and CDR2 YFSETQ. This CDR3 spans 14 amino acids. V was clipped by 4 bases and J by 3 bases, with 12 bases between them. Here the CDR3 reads CASSASTGTDTQYF. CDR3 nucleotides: TGCGCCAGCAGCGCCTCGACAGGTACAGATACGCAGTATTTT.

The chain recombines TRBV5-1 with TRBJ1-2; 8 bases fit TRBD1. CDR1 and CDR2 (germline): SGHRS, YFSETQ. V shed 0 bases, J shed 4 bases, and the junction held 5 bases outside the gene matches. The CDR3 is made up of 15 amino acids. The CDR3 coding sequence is TGCGCCAGCAGCTTGGGCACCGGGACAGGCTATGGCTACACCTTC. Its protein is CASSLGTGTGYGYTF.

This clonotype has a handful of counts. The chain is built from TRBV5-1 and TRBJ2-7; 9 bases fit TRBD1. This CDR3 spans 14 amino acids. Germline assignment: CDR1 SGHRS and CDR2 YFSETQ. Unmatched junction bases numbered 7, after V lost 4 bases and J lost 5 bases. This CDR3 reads CASSLWTGEDEQYF. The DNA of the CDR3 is TGCGCCAGCAGCCTATGGACAGGGGAGGACGAGCAGTACTTC.

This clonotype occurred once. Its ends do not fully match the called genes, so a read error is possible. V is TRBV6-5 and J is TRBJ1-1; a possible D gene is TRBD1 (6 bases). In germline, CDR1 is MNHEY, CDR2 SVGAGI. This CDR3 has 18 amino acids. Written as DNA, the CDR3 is TGTGCCAGCAGTTACCCAACCGGGGGCGCAGGGCTGAACGCTGAAGCTTTCTTT. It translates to CASSYPTGGAGLNAEAFF.

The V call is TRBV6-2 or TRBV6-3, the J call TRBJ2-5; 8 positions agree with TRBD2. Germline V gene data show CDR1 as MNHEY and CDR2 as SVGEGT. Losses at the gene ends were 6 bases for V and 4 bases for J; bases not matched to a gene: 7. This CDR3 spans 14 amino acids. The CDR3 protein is CASSLTSGRETQYF. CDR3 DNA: TGTGCCAGCAGCCTAACTAGCGGACGAGAGACCCAGTACTTC.

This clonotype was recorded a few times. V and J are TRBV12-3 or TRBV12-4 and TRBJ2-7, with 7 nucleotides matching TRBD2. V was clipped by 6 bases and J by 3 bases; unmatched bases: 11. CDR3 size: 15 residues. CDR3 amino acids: CASRPTGGGGYEQYF. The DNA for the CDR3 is TGTGCCAGCAGACCAACTGGGGGGGGTGGCTACGAGCAGTACTTC.

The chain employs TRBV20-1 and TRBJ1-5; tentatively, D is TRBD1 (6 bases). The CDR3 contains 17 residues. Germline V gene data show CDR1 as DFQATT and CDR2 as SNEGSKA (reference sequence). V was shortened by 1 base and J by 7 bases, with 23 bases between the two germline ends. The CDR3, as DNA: TGCAGTGCTAGAGCCCCTACCGGGACACCCCGTCAGCAGCCCCAGCATTTT. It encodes CSARAPTGTPRQQPQHF.

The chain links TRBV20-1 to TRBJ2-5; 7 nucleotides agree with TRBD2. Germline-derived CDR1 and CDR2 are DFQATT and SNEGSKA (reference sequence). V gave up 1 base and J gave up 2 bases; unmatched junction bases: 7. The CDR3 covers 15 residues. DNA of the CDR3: TGCAGTGCTAGAGCCCATGCGGGGGAGCAAGAGACCCAGTACTTC. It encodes CSARAHAGEQETQYF.

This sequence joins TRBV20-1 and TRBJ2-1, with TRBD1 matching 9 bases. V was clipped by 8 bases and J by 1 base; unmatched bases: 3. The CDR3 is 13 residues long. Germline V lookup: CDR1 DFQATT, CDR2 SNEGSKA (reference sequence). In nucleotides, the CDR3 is TGCAGTCCGGGACAGGGATCCTACAATGAGCAGTTCTTC. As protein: CSPGQGSYNEQFF.

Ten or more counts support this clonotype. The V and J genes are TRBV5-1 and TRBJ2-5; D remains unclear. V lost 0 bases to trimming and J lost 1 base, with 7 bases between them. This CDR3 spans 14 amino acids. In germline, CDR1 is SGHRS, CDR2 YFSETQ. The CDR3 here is CASSLGGVQETQYF. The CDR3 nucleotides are TGCGCCAGCAGCTTGGGCGGCGTCCAAGAGACCCAGTACTTC.

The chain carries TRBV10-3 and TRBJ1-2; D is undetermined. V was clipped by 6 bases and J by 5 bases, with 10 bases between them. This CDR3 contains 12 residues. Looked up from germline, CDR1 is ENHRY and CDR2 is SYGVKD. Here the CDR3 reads CAISDLRYGYTF. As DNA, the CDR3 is TGTGCCATCAGCGATCTTAGGTATGGCTACACCTTC.

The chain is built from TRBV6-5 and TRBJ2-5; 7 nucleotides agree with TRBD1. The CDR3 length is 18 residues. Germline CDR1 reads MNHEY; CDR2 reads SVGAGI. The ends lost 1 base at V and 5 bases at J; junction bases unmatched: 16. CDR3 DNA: TGTGCCAGCAGTTACTTATCAGGTTTTAGCCCACAGGGGGAGACCCAGTACTTC. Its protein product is CASSYLSGFSPQGETQYF.